This T cell receptor beta chain emerged from a study of blood T cell repertoires in COVID-19. On the study more broadly: Italy, Spain and the United States were the sources of the convalescent and acute COVID-19 samples. From T cells, B-cell-depleted T cells, or PBMCs came the material, which was cDNA or gDNA.

V lost 3 bases to trimming and J lost 2 bases, with 10 bases between them. The CDR3 runs to 14 residues. The germline CDR1 and CDR2 sequences are MNHEY and SMNVEV (reference sequence). Per the authors' pipeline: Amplification from reference gene primers served as the basis for estimated nucleated cell counts. TCRdb keeps only in-frame clones here, not all; method: immunoSEQ multiplex PCR. D and trimming were read from the DNA, whereas the V and J calls and clone size are those reported in that table. The sample has approximately 130,000 clones, just under 80% seen once. This clone has a single count. The source of this sequence is a human donor in a cohort sampled during active COVID-19. V and J are TRBV27 and TRBJ2-5; a possible D gene is TRBD1 (7 bases). The sample taken for sequencing was peripheral blood. For the CDR3, the DNA is TGTGCCAGCAGTTTCTCAGGGGGGCAAGAGACCCAGTACTTC. This gives the protein CASSFSGGQETQYF.